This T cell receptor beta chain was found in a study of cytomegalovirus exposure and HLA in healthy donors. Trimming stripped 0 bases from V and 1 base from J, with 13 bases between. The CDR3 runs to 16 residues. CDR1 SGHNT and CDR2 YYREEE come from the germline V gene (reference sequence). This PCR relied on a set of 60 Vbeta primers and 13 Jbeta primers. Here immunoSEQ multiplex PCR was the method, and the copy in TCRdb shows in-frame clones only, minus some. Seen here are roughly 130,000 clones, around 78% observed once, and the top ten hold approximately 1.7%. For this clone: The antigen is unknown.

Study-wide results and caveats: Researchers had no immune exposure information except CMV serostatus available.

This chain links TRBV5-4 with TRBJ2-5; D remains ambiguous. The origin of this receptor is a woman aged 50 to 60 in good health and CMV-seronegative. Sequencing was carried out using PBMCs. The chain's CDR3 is CASSLGGGLAQETQYF. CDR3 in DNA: TGTGCCAGCAGCTTGGGCGGCGGCCTGGCCCAAGAGACCCAGTACTTC.